This T cell receptor (beta chain) was sequenced during a study of shared clonotypes between healthy human individuals. Each of the donors was a healthy adult who was HIV-negative and had not had a recent acute infection or vaccination. Germline values: CDR1 WNHNN, CDR2 SYGVQD (reference sequence). Trimming cost V 6 bases and J 5 bases; bases outside gene matches: 4. The CDR3 runs to 15 residues. The unsorted PBMC replicate PCRs were performed with about 300 ng DNA, some 32,000 T cell genomes. Some clones are missing from TCRdb's copy, which holds only in-frame ones; the method was immunoSEQ multiplex PCR. The sample carries 400,000 to 600,000 clones, about 79% recorded once.

This clonotype was sampled from a middle-aged woman in good health. Some clones in this sample may be carry-over from other donors' samples. The specimen was PBMCs. The chain employs TRBV10-1 and TRBJ2-2; 12 bases align to TRBD2. The CDR3 DNA reads TGCGCCAGCAGCCGAACTAGCGGGAGGACCGGGGAGCTGTTTTTT. Translated, it gives CASSRTSGRTGELFF.